What follows are 30 T cell receptor beta chains derived from one specimen sequenced in a study of cytomegalovirus exposure and HLA in healthy donors (dated 2017 in TCRdb). The library was obtained by the immunoSEQ multiplex PCR assay. For the multiplex PCR, a mixture combining 60 forward primers for TCR Vbeta segments and 13 reverse primers for TCR Jbeta segments was used. Sourced from immuneACCESS, this table was stored by TCRdb with only in-frame sequences that have V and J called. A share of the clones is absent; for the studies checked, an unresolved V gene accounts for under half, and the remainder has no known explanation. This sample gives over 150,000 clones in total; 75% to 85% of them show up just once. Together, the top ten hold under 15% of the sample. Sequencing was carried out using PBMCs. All receptors derive from a woman in her 50s in good health and CMV-seronegative.

V is TRBV5-4 and J is TRBJ2-1; TRBD2 matches 10 bases. The CDR3 has 16 residues. The V and J ends lost 5 bases and 7 bases, in that order; junction bases with no gene match: 12. Germline lookup yields CDR1 SGHNT and CDR2 YYREEE (reference sequence). The CDR3 region is CASRPETSGRLNEQFF. In DNA form, the CDR3 reads TGTGCCAGCAGGCCAGAGACTAGCGGGCGGCTAAATGAGCAGTTCTTC.

The V call is TRBV2, the J call TRBJ1-4; 7 bases align to TRBD1. CDR3 size: 15 residues. Looked up from germline, CDR1 is SNHLY and CDR2 is FYNNEI. Trimming at V came to 5 bases and at J to 5 bases, leaving 8 bases not matched to a gene. CDR3 DNA sequence: TGTGCCAGCAGTACTATGGGGACAGTAAATGAAAAACTGTTTTTT. Its translation: CASSTMGTVNEKLFF.

There are a few counts of this clone. The rearrangement uses TRBV4-1 and TRBJ2-7; 12 bases agree with TRBD2. This CDR3 contains 16 residues. The junction had 7 bases not matched to a gene; V was cut back by 4 bases and J by 3 bases. In germline, CDR1 is MGHRA, CDR2 YSYEKL. This CDR3 reads CASSRRLAGDFYEQYF. CDR3 nucleotides: TGCGCCAGCAGCCGCCGACTAGCGGGGGACTTCTACGAGCAGTACTTC.

This chain uses TRBV5-1 with TRBJ2-1, with 10 nucleotides matching TRBD1. With 1 base clipped from V and 9 bases from J, the junction kept 13 bases outside the gene matches. This CDR3 is 17 amino acids long. CDR1 and CDR2 (germline): SGHRS, YFSETQ. The CDR3: CASSLISPRQGASEQFF. The CDR3 DNA reads TGCGCCAGCAGCTTGATCTCCCCAAGACAGGGGGCAAGTGAGCAGTTCTTC.

The chain employs TRBV19 and TRBJ2-7; 9 nucleotides line up with TRBD2. J was trimmed by 2 bases and V by 3 bases; bases with no gene match: 2. CDR3 length: 14 amino acids. Germline CDR1 LNHDA, CDR2 SQIVND (reference sequence). The CDR3 loop reads CASSIGGGAYEQYF. The CDR3 DNA is TGTGCCAGTAGTATCGGCGGGGGGGCCTACGAGCAGTACTTC.

The chain couples TRBV6-1 to TRBJ1-1, with D unresolved. The CDR3 totals 15 residues. V lost 6 bases to trimming and J lost 4 bases, with 18 bases between them. Germline assignment: CDR1 MNHNS and CDR2 SASEGT. The CDR3 here is CASSRKSTAVTEAFF. The DNA of the CDR3 is TGTGCCAGCAGCCGTAAGAGTACGGCGGTCACTGAAGCTTTCTTT.

The CDR3 nucleotides read TGCGCCAGCAGCCACGTTTATCGAACAGAAACTAACTATGGCTACACCTTC. This translates into CASSHVYRTETNYGYTF. V is TRBV4-1 and J is TRBJ1-2; the D is unclear. V was clipped by 3 bases and J by 0 bases, with 17 bases between them. Germline V gives CDR1 MGHRA, CDR2 YSYEKL. This CDR3 spans 17 amino acids.

The genes are TRBV7-2 and TRBJ1-1, with a weak D call TRBD1 (5 bases). V gave up 2 bases and J gave up 6 bases, with 16 bases separating them. Germline values: CDR1 SGHTA, CDR2 FQGNSA. This CDR3 spans 15 amino acids. The CDR3 loop reads CASSLRGGEVAEAFF. As DNA, the CDR3 is TGTGCCAGCAGCTTAAGGGGCGGGGAGGTCGCTGAAGCTTTCTTT.

V is TRBV4-3 and J is TRBJ2-7; a possible D gene is TRBD2 (7 bases). Germline CDR1 reads LGHNA; CDR2 reads YSLEER. With 2 bases removed from V and 5 bases from J, the gap between germline ends came to 13 bases. This CDR3 contains 14 residues. CDR3 coding DNA: TGCGCCAGCAGCCAACGCGGGGGCGGACACGAGCAGTACTTC. Protein: CASSQRGGGHEQYF.

The rearrangement uses TRBV10-3 and TRBJ2-7; D gene unclear. Trimming took 0 bases from V and 6 from J, leaving 6 bases between them. The CDR3 consists of 12 residues. Germline V gene lookup returns CDR1 ENHRY and CDR2 SYGVKD. The CDR3 region is CAISESVIEQYF. CDR3 in DNA: TGTGCCATCAGTGAGTCCGTAATCGAGCAGTACTTC.

The DNA for the CDR3 is TGTGCCAGCTCACCCTCCACGGGCTACGAGCAGTACTTC. Residues: CASSPSTGYEQYF. This chain links TRBV18 with TRBJ2-7; no clear D. V lost 3 bases and J lost 3, with 9 bases in between. CDR3 size: 13 residues. Per germline, CDR1 KGHSH and CDR2 LQKENI.

This chain links TRBV5-6 with TRBJ2-7, with 11 positions matching TRBD1. V lost 5 bases, J lost 3 bases, and 4 bases stayed unmatched. The CDR3 loop spans 14 amino acids. Germline CDR1 and CDR2: SGHDT and YYEEEE. In DNA form, the CDR3 reads TGTGCCAGCAGTCGTGGGACAGGGGGCTACGAGCAGTACTTC. Translated: CASSRGTGGYEQYF.

The CDR3 here is CAWSSDRGLHSNQPQHF. The DNA of the CDR3 is TGTGCCTGGAGTTCGGACAGGGGGCTACATAGCAATCAGCCCCAGCATTTT. This rearrangement joins TRBV30 to TRBJ1-5; 11 bases are shared with TRBD1. Germline loops: CDR1 GTSNPN, CDR2 SVGIG (reference sequence). The V and J ends lost 2 bases and 0 bases, in that order; junction bases with no gene match: 6. CDR3 length: 17 residues.

The rearrangement joins TRBV7-9 to TRBJ2-3; D unresolved. CDR1 SEHNR and CDR2 FQNEAQ come from the germline V gene (reference sequence). The CDR3 has 16 residues. Trimming took off 5 bases at V and 0 bases at J, with 15 bases between the two ends. The CDR3 here is CASSPLSMASTDTQYF. CDR3 in DNA: TGTGCCAGCAGCCCACTATCTATGGCAAGCACAGATACGCAGTATTTT.

This chain uses TRBV9 with TRBJ2-3; 8 bases fit TRBD1. This CDR3 comprises 14 residues. V lost 1 base to trimming and J lost 3 bases; unmatched junction nucleotides: 1. CDR1 and CDR2 from the germline V gene are SGDLS and YYNGEE. The CDR3 DNA reads as TGTGCCAGCAGCGTATGGACAGGGACAGATACGCAGTATTTT. Translating gives CASSVWTGTDTQYF.

The V and J genes are TRBV20-1 and TRBJ1-2; D gene ambiguous. Trimming removed 4 bases at V and 2 bases at J, with 5 bases between. Germline V gives CDR1 DFQATT, CDR2 SNEGSKA (reference sequence). This CDR3 is built from 11 residues. The CDR3 spells CSANTNYGYTF. DNA for the CDR3: TGCAGTGCTAACACGAACTATGGCTACACCTTC.

This clone was detected once. The V and J genes are TRBV15 and TRBJ2-5, with 7 bases aligning to TRBD1. The CDR3 runs 15 residues. V was clipped by 2 bases and J by 1 base; unmatched bases: 4. The V gene's germline CDR1 is LNHNV and CDR2 YYDKDF (reference sequence). The CDR3 loop is CATSRQTGSQETQYF. In DNA form, the CDR3 reads TGTGCCACCAGCAGACAGACAGGGTCCCAAGAGACCCAGTACTTC.

This clone was observed a few times. The rearrangement links TRBV28 to TRBJ1-5, with 9 bases that match TRBD1. V gave up 5 bases and J gave up 4 bases; unmatched junction bases: 9. CDR1 MDHEN and CDR2 SYDVKM come from the germline V gene. The CDR3 has 16 residues. Written as DNA, the CDR3 is TGTGCCAGCAGTACCTCCGGGACAGGGCCAAATCAGCCCCAGCATTTT. Its translation is CASSTSGTGPNQPQHF. The full variable domain, its missing parts supplied by reference TRBV28 and TRBJ1-5, is DVKVTQSSRYLVKRTGEKVFLECVQDMDHENMFWYRQDPGLGLRLIYFSYDVKMKEKGDIPEGYSVSREKKERFSLILESASTNQTSMYLCASSTSGTGPNQPQHFGDGTRLSIL.

The chain links TRBV28 to TRBJ2-1; a weak D match, TRBD1 (6 bases). This CDR3 contains 14 residues. Germline V gives CDR1 MDHEN, CDR2 SYDVKM. The V end lost 3 bases, the J end lost 7 bases, and 13 bases lay between the germline ends. CDR3 in amino acids: CASSLQGNFNEQFF. The CDR3 DNA is TGTGCCAGCAGTTTGCAGGGGAATTTTAATGAGCAGTTCTTC. The entire variable domain, with the rest obtained from reference TRBV28 and TRBJ2-1, is as follows: DVKVTQSSRYLVKRTGEKVFLECVQDMDHENMFWYRQDPGLGLRLIYFSYDVKMKEKGDIPEGYSVSREKKERFSLILESASTNQTSMYLCASSLQGNFNEQFFGPGTRLTVL.

The chain combines TRBV29-1 with TRBJ2-5; 7 bases fit TRBD2. V trimming: 4 bases; J trimming: 5 bases; junction bases outside the gene matches: 10. Per germline, CDR1 SQVTM and CDR2 ANQGSEA. The length of the CDR3 is 14 residues. CDR3 in amino acids: CSVAGGRSGETQYF. In nucleotides, the CDR3 is TGCAGCGTTGCTGGCGGGAGATCGGGGGAGACCCAGTACTTC.

This chain uses TRBV6-1 with TRBJ2-1; TRBD2 matches at 7 bases. The CDR3 has 15 amino acids. Germline V gene data show CDR1 as MNHNS and CDR2 as SASEGT. The ends lost 11 bases at V and 6 bases at J; junction bases unmatched: 16. The CDR3, as DNA: TGTGCCGTCGAGAGGGCGGGAGCCTCACCCAATGAGCAGTTCTTC. Its translation is CAVERAGASPNEQFF.

The rearrangement uses TRBV7-2 and TRBJ2-3, with 13 positions matching TRBD2. Looked up from germline, CDR1 is SGHTA and CDR2 is FQGNSA. V trimming: 6 bases; J trimming: 5 bases; junction bases outside the gene matches: 8. The CDR3 covers 16 residues. DNA of the CDR3: TGTGCCAGCAGACGTGGACTAGCGGGAGTTCAAGATACGCAGTATTTT. This codes for CASRRGLAGVQDTQYF. Drawing the rest from reference TRBV7-2 and TRBJ2-3, the complete variable domain is GAGVSQSPSNKVTEKGKDVELRCDPISGHTALYWYRQSLGQGLEFLIYFQGNSAPDKSGLPSDRFSAERTGGSVSTLTIQRTQQEDSAVYLCASRRGLAGVQDTQYFGPGTRLTVL.

The chain has TRBV4-1 and TRBJ1-2; a weak D match, TRBD1 (6 bases). The germline V gene has CDR1 MGHRA and CDR2 YSYEKL. Trimming left V 3 bases short and J 7 bases short, with 24 bases between. This CDR3 spans 17 amino acids. CDR3 amino acids: CASSQPRDTSASTGYTF. In nucleotides, the CDR3 is TGCGCCAGCAGCCAGCCCCGGGACACCTCCGCCTCCACTGGCTACACCTTC.

The rearrangement uses TRBV5-1 and TRBJ2-2; D is unclear. The germline CDR1 and CDR2 sequences are SGHRS and YFSETQ. Trimming took off 0 bases at V and 1 base at J, with 4 bases between the two ends. This CDR3 contains 14 residues. The CDR3 DNA reads TGCGCCAGCAGCTTGGTACAGAACACCGGGGAGCTGTTTTTT. Its translation: CASSLVQNTGELFF.

This chain joins TRBV23-1 and TRBJ2-4, with D possibly being TRBD1 (5 bases). TRBV23-1 is filed as an ORF, its function uncertain. The CDR3 consists of 15 residues. Trimming cost V 9 bases and J 0 bases, with 15 bases left between them. This CDR3 reads CARLRRDGAKNIQYF. In nucleotides, the CDR3 is TGCGCCAGGCTCCGCAGGGATGGAGCCAAAAACATTCAGTACTTC.

The gene calls are TRBV28 and TRBJ2-2, with 9 nucleotides matching TRBD1. The J segment lost 2 bases and the V segment lost 4 bases, leaving 5 bases of the junction unmatched. This CDR3 contains 16 residues. Germline loops: CDR1 MDHEN, CDR2 SYDVKM. CDR3 amino acids: CASSSPGQGNTGELFF. Here the CDR3 DNA reads TGTGCCAGCAGTTCACCGGGACAGGGAAACACCGGGGAGCTGTTTTTT. The entire variable domain, with the rest obtained from reference TRBV28 and TRBJ2-2, is as follows: DVKVTQSSRYLVKRTGEKVFLECVQDMDHENMFWYRQDPGLGLRLIYFSYDVKMKEKGDIPEGYSVSREKKERFSLILESASTNQTSMYLCASSSPGQGNTGELFFGEGSRLTVL.

The table lists this clone with a few counts. The J gene is TRBJ2-5, the V gene TRBV9; D is undetermined. Germline assignment: CDR1 SGDLS and CDR2 YYNGEE. Trimming shortened V by 6 bases and J by 7 bases, and 16 bases separated the two germline ends. This CDR3 has 13 amino acids. The DNA for the CDR3 is TGTGCCAGCACCGAGACCCCTAGTGGGACCCAGTACTTC. Translated, it gives CASTETPSGTQYF.

V gene TRBV20-1 combines with J gene TRBJ1-1; D gene uncertain. Looked up from germline, CDR1 is DFQATT and CDR2 is SNEGSKA (reference sequence). This CDR3 comprises 11 residues. Trimming shortened V by 6 bases and J by 2 bases, and 7 bases separated the two germline ends. For the CDR3, the DNA is TGCAGTGCCACGGTAAACACTGAAGCTTTCTTT. Protein sequence: CSATVNTEAFF.

The V and J genes are TRBV9 and TRBJ2-7; TRBD1 agrees at 9 bases. CDR1 and CDR2 from the germline V gene are SGDLS and YYNGEE. V was clipped by 4 bases and J by 2 bases; unmatched bases: 4. This CDR3 is 14 amino acids long. DNA of the CDR3: TGTGCCAGCAGCTTGGGACAGGGAGCCTACGAGCAGTACTTC. It is translated as CASSLGQGAYEQYF.

The chain links TRBV30 to TRBJ1-2; 8 bases align to TRBD1. J lost 4 bases, V lost 5 bases, and 12 bases had no gene match. This CDR3 comprises 15 residues. Germline CDR1 GTSNPN, CDR2 SVGIG (reference sequence). CDR3 bases: TGTGCCTGGGTTAAGCAGGGGGCGCGGGTCTATGGCTACACCTTC. This sequence encodes CAWVKQGARVYGYTF.